This T cell receptor beta chain is from a study of breast tumors, draining lymph nodes, adjacent tissues. TCRdb re-derived calls from the multiplex PCR reads in MiXCR, one entry per CDR3 protein. Found here are 15,000 to 16,000 distinct CDR3 sequences, 52% of them singletons; the top ten hold approximately 17%. This clonotype is termed medium-sized. Its cognate antigen is unknown. The junction had 7 bases not matched to a gene; V was cut back by 5 bases and J by 5 bases. The germline V gene encodes CDR1 MNHEY and CDR2 SVGAGI. The CDR3 length is 16 residues. Study-wide points: Tumor TCR diversity was below lymph nodes but above nontumor tissue. Luminal-like breast cancer showed significantly higher tumor–nontumor repertoire similarity than basal-like. That most tumor T cells come from lymph nodes remained unproven. The data were judged consistent with most tumor T cells coming from lymph node and expanding in tumor.

Material for sequencing was tumor-adjacent breast tissue. The chain links TRBV6-5 to TRBJ2-3; TRBD2 agrees at 13 bases. The clonotype comes from a female donor with breast cancer. Some clones in this sample may be carry-over from other donors' samples. This CDR3 reads CASSQLAGGPIDTQYF. CDR3 DNA sequence: TGTGCCAGCAGTCAACTAGCGGGAGGGCCTATAGATACGCAGTATTTT.